The 24 T cell receptor beta chains below all came from one sample that was sequenced in a study of cytomegalovirus exposure and HLA in healthy donors. Clones were read by immunoSEQ multiplex PCR, and TCRdb kept only the in-frame ones, dropping some. The table has roughly 60,000 clones, roughly 96% seen once; the top ten hold around 0.83%. Sequenced material: PBMCs. These receptors were taken from a young man in good health and CMV-seronegative.

This chain connects TRBV7-2 to TRBJ2-7; 7 bases line up with TRBD2. CDR1 and CDR2 from the germline V gene are SGHTA and FQGNSA. After removal of 5 bases from V and 2 bases from J, the junction contained 3 bases not matched to a gene. CDR3 length: 13 amino acids. CDR3 nucleotides: TGTGCCAGCAGCCCTGGGGGGGCCTACGAGCAGTACTTC. Residues: CASSPGGAYEQYF. The whole variable domain, remainder taken from reference TRBV7-2 and TRBJ2-7, is GAGVSQSPSNKVTEKGKDVELRCDPISGHTALYWYRQSLGQGLEFLIYFQGNSAPDKSGLPSDRFSAERTGGSVSTLTIQRTQQEDSAVYLCASSPGGAYEQYFGPGTRLTVT.

This clone was seen once. The rearrangement joins TRBV14 to TRBJ2-2; perhaps TRBD2 as D (6 bases). V lost 0 bases and J lost 7, with 18 bases in between. Germline loops: CDR1 SGHDN, CDR2 FVKESK. The CDR3 contains 17 residues. CDR3 DNA: TGTGCCAGCAGCCAAGAAAGGGCCGGAGGGCCTGGCGGGGAGCTGTTTTTT. Translating it yields CASSQERAGGPGGELFF.

The chain combines TRBV7-9 with TRBJ2-7; no clear D. The CDR3 extends over 12 amino acids. The V gene lost 3 bases and the J gene lost 5 bases, with 8 bases spanning the gap. Germline-derived CDR1 and CDR2 are SEHNR and FQNEAQ (reference sequence). CDR3 sequence (DNA): TGTGCCAGCAGCTTCCTAGACGACGAGCAGTACTTC. It specifies CASSFLDDEQYF. Full variable domain (rest looked up from reference TRBV7-9 and TRBJ2-7): DTGVSQNPRHKITKRGQNVTFRCDPISEHNRLYWYRQTLGQGPEFLTYFQNEAQLEKSRLLSDRFSAERPKGSFSTLEIQRTEQGDSAMYLCASSFLDDEQYFGPGTRLTVT.

The chain employs TRBV6-7 and TRBJ1-5, with D tentatively TRBD1 (5 bases). TRBV6-7 is treated as an ORF (open reading frame) with a function not yet certain. V lost 6 bases and J 5 bases, leaving 29 bases between the germline ends. The CDR3 has 19 amino acids. In DNA, the CDR3 is TGTGCCAGCAGGACGGCTTTTAACGTGCAACAGGCGGAAGATCAGCCCCAGCATTTT. Residues: CASRTAFNVQQAEDQPQHF.

The chain recombines TRBV19 with TRBJ1-2; no firm D call. This CDR3 spans 13 amino acids. V was pared by 3 bases and J by 8 bases, with 13 bases between. Germline CDR1 is LNHDA and CDR2 is SQIVND (reference sequence). The DNA of the CDR3 is TGTGCCAGTAGTATTTCGGGTAGCGTCGGCTACACCTTC. This sequence encodes CASSISGSVGYTF.

The chain is built from TRBV30 and TRBJ1-5; maybe TRBD1 (5 bases). The length of the CDR3 is 14 residues. V was trimmed by 2 bases and J by 1 base, leaving 9 bases between them. Germline CDR1 GTSNPN, CDR2 SVGIG (reference sequence). The CDR3 spells CAWSQGVSNQPQHF. The DNA for the CDR3 is TGTGCCTGGAGTCAAGGGGTGAGCAATCAGCCCCAGCATTTT.

The rearrangement links TRBV27 to TRBJ2-7; perhaps TRBD2 as D (6 bases). V was shortened by 6 bases and J by 6 bases, with 12 bases between the two germline ends. The CDR3 loop spans 12 amino acids. The germline CDR1 and CDR2 sequences are MNHEY and SMNVEV (reference sequence). This CDR3 reads CASRGGGVEQYF. The CDR3 DNA sequence: TGTGCCAGCAGGGGAGGAGGGGTCGAGCAGTACTTC.

This clone is medium-sized within its sample. The CDR3 sequence is CATGTGTYEQYF. CDR3 coding DNA: TGTGCCACCGGGACAGGGACTTACGAGCAGTACTTC. The chain couples TRBV2 to TRBJ2-7; 9 nucleotides agree with TRBD1. This CDR3 is 12 amino acids long. With V trimmed by 10 bases and J by 4 bases, 5 bases remained unmatched. The germline V gene has CDR1 SNHLY and CDR2 FYNNEI. Drawing the rest from reference TRBV2 and TRBJ2-7, the complete variable domain is EPEVTQTPSHQVTQMGQEVILRCVPISNHLYFYWYRQILGQKVEFLVSFYNNEISEKSEIFDDQFSVERPDGSNFTLKIRSTKLEDSAMYFCATGTGTYEQYFGPGTRLTVT.

V usage is TRBV29-1 and J usage is TRBJ1-5, with TRBD1 as a possible D gene (6 bases). V was shortened by 4 bases and J by 6 bases, with 13 bases between the two germline ends. This CDR3 is built from 13 residues. Germline assignment: CDR1 SQVTM and CDR2 ANQGSEA. CDR3: CSVALQGTQPQHF. CDR3 in DNA: TGCAGCGTTGCCCTACAGGGTACTCAGCCCCAGCATTTT.

The genes are TRBV27 and TRBJ1-4; TRBD1 is a possible D gene (5 bases). CDR3 length: 13 residues. The V gene lost 6 bases and the J gene lost 8 bases, with 13 bases spanning the gap. Germline V lookup: CDR1 MNHEY, CDR2 SMNVEV (reference sequence). The CDR3 DNA is TGTGCCAGCAGGGGACTGGAAACCGAAAAACTGTTTTTT. Amino acid sequence: CASRGLETEKLFF.

The CDR3 bases are TGTGCCAGCAGGCTAGTTCATCGAGATACGCAGTATTTT. It encodes CASRLVHRDTQYF. V gene TRBV27 combines with J gene TRBJ2-3, with unresolved D. This CDR3 comprises 13 residues. CDR1 is MNHEY and CDR2 is SMNVEV in the germline V gene (reference sequence). V gave up 6 bases and J gave up 5 bases, with 12 bases separating them.

The chain recombines TRBV13 with TRBJ2-7, with 8 bases that match TRBD2. The CDR3 consists of 16 residues. Losses at the gene ends were 3 bases for V and 3 bases for J; bases not matched to a gene: 10. CDR1 is PRHDT and CDR2 is FYEKMQ in the germline V gene (reference sequence). The CDR3 sequence is CASSFRGRLASYEQYF. The CDR3 nucleotides are TGTGCCAGCAGCTTTCGGGGGAGACTAGCGAGCTACGAGCAGTACTTC.

V is TRBV6-1 and J is TRBJ2-1; 8 bases are a match to TRBD1. Germline loops: CDR1 MNHNS, CDR2 SASEGT. The V and J ends lost 8 bases and 2 bases, in that order; junction bases with no gene match: 5. CDR3 length equals 14 residues. The DNA for the CDR3 is TGTGCCAGCGGAGACAGGGGTGCCTACAATGAGCAGTTCTTC. This codes for CASGDRGAYNEQFF.

This chain uses TRBV2 with TRBJ2-7; 7 bases are a match to TRBD1. Germline values: CDR1 SNHLY, CDR2 FYNNEI. J was trimmed by 4 bases and V by 5 bases; bases with no gene match: 5. The CDR3 contains 13 residues. The CDR3 region is CASSRQGRYEQYF. The DNA for the CDR3 is TGTGCCAGCAGTCGACAGGGAAGGTACGAGCAGTACTTC.

The chain links TRBV6-6 to TRBJ2-1, with D unclear. The V end lost 7 bases, the J end lost 3 bases, and 19 bases lay between the germline ends. The germline V gene encodes CDR1 MNHNY and CDR2 SVGAGI (reference sequence). This CDR3 region has 16 residues. CDR3 amino acids: CASTNINRGFYNEQFF. The DNA for the CDR3 is TGTGCCAGCACTAACATAAATCGAGGCTTCTACAATGAGCAGTTCTTC.

This sequence joins TRBV10-3 and TRBJ2-1; 11 nucleotides line up with TRBD2. This CDR3 spans 16 amino acids. V dropped 2 bases and J dropped 6; count of bases not matched to a gene: 6. Germline CDR1 ENHRY, CDR2 SYGVKD. For the CDR3, the DNA is TGTGCCATCAGTGAGACCTGGACTAGCGGGCCCAATGAGCAGTTCTTC. Protein sequence: CAISETWTSGPNEQFF.

The V call is TRBV6-6, the J call TRBJ2-1; TRBD2 is a possible D gene (6 bases). The V end was cut by 2 bases, the J end by 7 bases, with 18 bases between. The CDR3 consists of 16 residues. The germline V gene encodes CDR1 MNHNY and CDR2 SVGAGI (reference sequence). CDR3 in DNA: TGTGCCAGCAGTTACCTCGGCCTAGCGAGCAGGAATGAGCAGTTCTTC. This codes for CASSYLGLASRNEQFF.

This clone appeared a single time. V and J are TRBV11-2 and TRBJ2-7; weak D call: TRBD1 (5 bases). This CDR3 has 15 residues. Germline values: CDR1 SGHAT, CDR2 FQNNGV. Deletions cut 1 base from V and 2 bases from J, with 12 bases between. For the CDR3, the DNA is TGTGCCAGCAGCTTAGTGTTAGACAGAACCTACGAGCAGTACTTC. This sequence encodes CASSLVLDRTYEQYF.

The V and J genes are TRBV7-6 and TRBJ2-7; TRBD2 is a possible D gene (6 bases). Germline CDR1 and CDR2: SGHVS and FNYEAQ. Trimming removed 5 bases at V and 3 bases at J, with 11 bases between. The CDR3 totals 13 residues. DNA of the CDR3: TGTGCCAGCAGCCGCGGGACTTTCTACGAGCAGTACTTC. Encoded protein: CASSRGTFYEQYF.

V usage is TRBV11-2 and J usage is TRBJ2-7; D might be TRBD2 (6 bases). The CDR3 is 15 residues long. V was clipped by 5 bases and J by 2 bases, with 16 bases between them. CDR1 and CDR2 (germline): SGHAT, FQNNGV. The CDR3 loop is CASSQLSGRTYEQYF. The CDR3 coding sequence is TGTGCCAGCAGCCAGCTAAGCGGGCGCACCTACGAGCAGTACTTC.

The J gene is TRBJ2-1, the V gene TRBV14; 10 bases are a match to TRBD2. The CDR3 runs 15 residues. The J segment lost 4 bases and the V segment lost 2 bases, leaving 2 bases of the junction unmatched. The V gene's germline CDR1 is SGHDN and CDR2 FVKESK. CDR3 sequence reads: CASSQLAGGYNEQFF. CDR3 nucleotides: TGTGCCAGCAGCCAATTAGCGGGGGGTTACAATGAGCAGTTCTTC.

The chain recombines TRBV18 with TRBJ2-3; D not resolved. V dropped 2 bases and J dropped 5 bases, with 5 bases sitting between them. Germline CDR1 reads KGHSH; CDR2 reads LQKENI. CDR3 size: 12 residues. In DNA form, the CDR3 reads TGTGCCAGCTCACCATCGGTAGATACGCAGTATTTT. It specifies CASSPSVDTQYF.

V is TRBV5-1 and J is TRBJ2-7; 7 bases fit TRBD2. V trimming: 2 bases; J trimming: 3 bases; junction bases outside the gene matches: 11. Germline CDR1 is SGHRS and CDR2 is YFSETQ. This CDR3 is 16 amino acids long. The chain's CDR3 is CASSLDWDYTRYEQYF. CDR3 in DNA: TGCGCCAGCAGCTTAGATTGGGACTATACTCGCTACGAGCAGTACTTC.

V and J are TRBV28 and TRBJ2-2; D possibly corresponds to TRBD1 (6 bases). Between the trimmed V and J ends, which lost 6 bases and 8 bases, there was a span of 16 bases. This CDR3 spans 14 amino acids. The germline V gene has CDR1 MDHEN and CDR2 SYDVKM. CDR3 amino acids: CASSQPRGTGELFF. The CDR3 DNA reads TGTGCCAGCAGCCAACCAAGGGGGACGGGGGAGCTGTTTTTT.